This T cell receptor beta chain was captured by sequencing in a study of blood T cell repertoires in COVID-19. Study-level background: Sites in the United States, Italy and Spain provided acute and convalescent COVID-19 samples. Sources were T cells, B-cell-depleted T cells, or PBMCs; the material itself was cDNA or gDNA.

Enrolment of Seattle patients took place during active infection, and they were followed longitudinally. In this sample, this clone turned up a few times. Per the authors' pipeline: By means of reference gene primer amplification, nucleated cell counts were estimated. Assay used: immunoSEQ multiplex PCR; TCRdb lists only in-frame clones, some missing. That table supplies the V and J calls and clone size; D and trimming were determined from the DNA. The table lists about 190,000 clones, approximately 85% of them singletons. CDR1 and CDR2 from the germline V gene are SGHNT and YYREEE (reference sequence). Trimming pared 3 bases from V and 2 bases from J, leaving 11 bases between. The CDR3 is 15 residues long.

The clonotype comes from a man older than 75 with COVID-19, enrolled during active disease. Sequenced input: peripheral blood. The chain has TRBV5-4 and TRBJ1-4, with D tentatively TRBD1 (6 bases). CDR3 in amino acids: CASSSTGMTNEKLFF. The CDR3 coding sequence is TGTGCCAGCAGCTCTACAGGGATGACTAATGAAAAACTGTTTTTT.